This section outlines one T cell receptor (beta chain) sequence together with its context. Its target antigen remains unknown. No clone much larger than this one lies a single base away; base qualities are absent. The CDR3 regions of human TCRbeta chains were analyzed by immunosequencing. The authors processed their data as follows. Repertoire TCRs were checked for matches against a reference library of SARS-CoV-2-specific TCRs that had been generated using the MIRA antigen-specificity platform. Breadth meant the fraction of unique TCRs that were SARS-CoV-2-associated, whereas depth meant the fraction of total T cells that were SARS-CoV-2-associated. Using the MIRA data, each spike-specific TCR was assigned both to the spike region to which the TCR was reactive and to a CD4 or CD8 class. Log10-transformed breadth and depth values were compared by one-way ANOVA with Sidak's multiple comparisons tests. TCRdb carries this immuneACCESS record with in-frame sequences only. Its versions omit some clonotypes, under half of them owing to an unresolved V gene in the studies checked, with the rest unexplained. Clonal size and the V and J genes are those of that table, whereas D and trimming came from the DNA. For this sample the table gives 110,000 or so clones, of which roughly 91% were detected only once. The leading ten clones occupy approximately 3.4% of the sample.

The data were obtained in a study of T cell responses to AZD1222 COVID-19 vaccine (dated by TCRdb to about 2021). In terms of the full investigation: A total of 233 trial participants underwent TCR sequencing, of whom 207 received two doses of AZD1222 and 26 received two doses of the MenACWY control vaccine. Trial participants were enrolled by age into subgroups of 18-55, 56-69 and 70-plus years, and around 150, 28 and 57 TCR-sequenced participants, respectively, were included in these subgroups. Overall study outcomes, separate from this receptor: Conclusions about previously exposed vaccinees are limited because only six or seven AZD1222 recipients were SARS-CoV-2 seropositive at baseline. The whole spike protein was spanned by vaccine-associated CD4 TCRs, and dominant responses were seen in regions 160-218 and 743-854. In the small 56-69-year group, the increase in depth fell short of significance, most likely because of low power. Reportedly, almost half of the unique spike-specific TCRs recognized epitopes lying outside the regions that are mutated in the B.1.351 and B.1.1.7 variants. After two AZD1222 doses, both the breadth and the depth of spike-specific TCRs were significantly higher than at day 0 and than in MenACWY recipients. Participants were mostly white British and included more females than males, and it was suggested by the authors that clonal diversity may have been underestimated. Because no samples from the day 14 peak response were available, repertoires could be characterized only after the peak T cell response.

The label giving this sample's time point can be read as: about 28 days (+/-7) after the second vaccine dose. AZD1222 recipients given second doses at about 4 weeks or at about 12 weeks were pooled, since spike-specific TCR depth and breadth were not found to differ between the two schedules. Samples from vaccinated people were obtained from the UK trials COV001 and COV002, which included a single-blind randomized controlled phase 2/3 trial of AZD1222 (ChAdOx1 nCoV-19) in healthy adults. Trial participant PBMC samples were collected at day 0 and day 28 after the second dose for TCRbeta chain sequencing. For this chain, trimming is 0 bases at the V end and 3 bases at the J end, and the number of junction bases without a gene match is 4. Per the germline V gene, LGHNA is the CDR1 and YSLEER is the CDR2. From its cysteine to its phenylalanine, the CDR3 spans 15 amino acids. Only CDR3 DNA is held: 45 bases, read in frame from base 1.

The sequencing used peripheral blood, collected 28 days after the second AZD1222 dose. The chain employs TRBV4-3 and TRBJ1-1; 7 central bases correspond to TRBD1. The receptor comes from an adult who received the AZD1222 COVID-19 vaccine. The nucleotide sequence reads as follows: TGCGCCAGCAGCCAAGATGTGAGGGGGCACACTGAAGCTTTCTTT. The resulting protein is CASSQDVRGHTEAFF.